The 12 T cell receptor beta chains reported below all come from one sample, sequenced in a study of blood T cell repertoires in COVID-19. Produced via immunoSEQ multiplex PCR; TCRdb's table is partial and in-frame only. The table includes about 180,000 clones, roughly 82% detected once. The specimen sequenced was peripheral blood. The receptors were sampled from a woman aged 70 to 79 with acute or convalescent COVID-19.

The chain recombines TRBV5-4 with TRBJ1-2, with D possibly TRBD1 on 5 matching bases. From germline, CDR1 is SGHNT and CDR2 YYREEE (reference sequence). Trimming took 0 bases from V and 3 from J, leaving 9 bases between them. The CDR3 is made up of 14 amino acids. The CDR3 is CASSLARVDYGYTF. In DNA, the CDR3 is TGTGCCAGCAGCTTGGCCAGGGTTGACTATGGCTACACCTTC.

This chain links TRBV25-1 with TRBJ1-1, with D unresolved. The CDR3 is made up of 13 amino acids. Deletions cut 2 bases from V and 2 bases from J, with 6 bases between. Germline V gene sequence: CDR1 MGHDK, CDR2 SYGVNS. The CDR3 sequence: CASSEIPNTEAFF. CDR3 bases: TGTGCCAGCAGTGAAATCCCAAACACTGAAGCTTTCTTT. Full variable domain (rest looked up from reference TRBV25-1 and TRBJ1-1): EADIYQTPRYLVIGTGKKITLECSQTMGHDKMYWYQQDPGMELHLIHYSYGVNSTEKGDLSSESTVSRIRTEHFPLTLESARPSHTSQYLCASSEIPNTEAFFGQGTRLTVV.

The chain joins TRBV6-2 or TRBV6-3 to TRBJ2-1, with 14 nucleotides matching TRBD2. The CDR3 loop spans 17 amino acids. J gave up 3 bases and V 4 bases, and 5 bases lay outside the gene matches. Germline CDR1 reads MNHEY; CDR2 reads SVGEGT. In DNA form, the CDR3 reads TGTGCCAGCAGTTCTGGACTAGCGGGGGGACTCTACAATGAGCAGTTCTTC. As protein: CASSSGLAGGLYNEQFF.

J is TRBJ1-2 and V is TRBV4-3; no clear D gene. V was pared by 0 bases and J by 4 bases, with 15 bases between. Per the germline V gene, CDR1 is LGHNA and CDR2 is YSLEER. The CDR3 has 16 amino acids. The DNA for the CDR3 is TGCGCCAGCAGCCAAGATGGAGGGATCAGCGGCTATGGCTACACCTTC. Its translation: CASSQDGGISGYGYTF.

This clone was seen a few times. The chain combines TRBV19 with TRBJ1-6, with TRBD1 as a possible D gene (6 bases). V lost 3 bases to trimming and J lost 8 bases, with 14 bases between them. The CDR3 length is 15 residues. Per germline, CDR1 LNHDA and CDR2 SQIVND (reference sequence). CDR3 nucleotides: TGTGCCAGTAGTATGAGTCAGGGACAATATTCACCCCTCCACTTT. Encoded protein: CASSMSQGQYSPLHF. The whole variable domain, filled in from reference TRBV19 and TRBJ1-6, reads DGGITQSPKYLFRKEGQNVTLSCEQNLNHDAMYWYRQDPGQGLRLIYYSQIVNDFQKGDIAEGYSVSREKKESFPLTVTSAQKNPTAFYLCASSMSQGQYSPLHFGNGTRLTVT.

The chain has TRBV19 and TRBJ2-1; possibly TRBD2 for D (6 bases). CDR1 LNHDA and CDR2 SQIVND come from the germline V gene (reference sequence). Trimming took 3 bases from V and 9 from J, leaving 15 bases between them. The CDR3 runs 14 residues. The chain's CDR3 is CASSMRLDSAEQFF. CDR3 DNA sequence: TGTGCCAGTAGTATGAGACTAGATTCGGCTGAGCAGTTCTTC.

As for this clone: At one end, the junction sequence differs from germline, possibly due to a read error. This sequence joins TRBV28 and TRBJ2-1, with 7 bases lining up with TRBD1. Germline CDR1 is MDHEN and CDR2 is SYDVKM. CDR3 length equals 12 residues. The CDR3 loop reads CASSFPGTERFF. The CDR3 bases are TGTGCCAGCAGTTTCCCTGGGACAGAGCGGTTCTTC.

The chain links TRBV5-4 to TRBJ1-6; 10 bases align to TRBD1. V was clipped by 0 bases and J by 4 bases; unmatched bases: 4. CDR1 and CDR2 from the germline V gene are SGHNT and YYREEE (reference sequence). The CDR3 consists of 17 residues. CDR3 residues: CASSLVTGGAYNSPLHF. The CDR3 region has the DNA TGTGCCAGCAGCTTGGTGACAGGGGGCGCTTATAATTCACCCCTCCACTTT. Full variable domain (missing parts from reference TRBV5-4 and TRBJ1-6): ETGVTQSPTHLIKTRGQQVTLRCSSQSGHNTVSWYQQALGQGPQFIFQYYREEENGRGNFPPRFSGLQFPNYSSELNVNALELDDSALYLCASSLVTGGAYNSPLHFGNGTRLTVT.

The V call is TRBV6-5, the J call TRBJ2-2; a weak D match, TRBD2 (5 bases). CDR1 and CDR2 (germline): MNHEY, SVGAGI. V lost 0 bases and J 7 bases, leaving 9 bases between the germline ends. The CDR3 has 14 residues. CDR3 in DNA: TGTGCCAGCAGTTACTCTTCGGGAATCGGGGAGCTGTTTTTT. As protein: CASSYSSGIGELFF.

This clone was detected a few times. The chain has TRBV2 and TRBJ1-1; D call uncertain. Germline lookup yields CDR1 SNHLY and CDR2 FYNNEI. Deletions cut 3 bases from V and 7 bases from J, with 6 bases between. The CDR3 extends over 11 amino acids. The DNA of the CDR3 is TGTGCCAGCAGTGAGCCGAGTGAAGCTTTCTTT. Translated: CASSEPSEAFF. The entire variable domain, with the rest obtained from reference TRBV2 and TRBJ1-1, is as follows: EPEVTQTPSHQVTQMGQEVILRCVPISNHLYFYWYRQILGQKVEFLVSFYNNEISEKSEIFDDQFSVERPDGSNFTLKIRSTKLEDSAMYFCASSEPSEAFFGQGTRLTVV.

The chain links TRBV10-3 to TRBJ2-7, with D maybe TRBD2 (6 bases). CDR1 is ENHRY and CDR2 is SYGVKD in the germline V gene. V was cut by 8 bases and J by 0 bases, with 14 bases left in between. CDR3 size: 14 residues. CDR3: CAIDSQGGSYEQYF. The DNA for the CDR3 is TGTGCCATCGATAGTCAGGGAGGCTCCTACGAGCAGTACTTC.

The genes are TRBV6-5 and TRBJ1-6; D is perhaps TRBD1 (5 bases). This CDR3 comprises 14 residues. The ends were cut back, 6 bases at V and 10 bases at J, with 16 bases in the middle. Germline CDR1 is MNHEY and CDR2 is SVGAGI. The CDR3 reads CASRTGAAPSPLHF. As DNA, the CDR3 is TGTGCCAGCAGAACAGGCGCTGCCCCCTCACCCCTCCACTTT.